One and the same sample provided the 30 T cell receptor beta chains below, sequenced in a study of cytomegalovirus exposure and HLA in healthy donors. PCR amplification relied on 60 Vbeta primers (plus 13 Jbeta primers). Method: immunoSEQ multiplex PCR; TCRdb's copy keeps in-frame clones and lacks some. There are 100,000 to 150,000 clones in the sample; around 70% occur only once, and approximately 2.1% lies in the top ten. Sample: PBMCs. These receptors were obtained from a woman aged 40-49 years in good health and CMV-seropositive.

In DNA, the CDR3 is TGTGCCAGCAGCTTAAGCACGCCGGCTGGGGCCAACGTCCTGACTTTC. Its translation: CASSLSTPAGANVLTF. The chain combines TRBV7-9 with TRBJ2-6; the D is unclear. Germline V CDR1 and CDR2: SEHNR, FQNEAQ (reference sequence). V lost 2 bases, J lost 2 bases, and 10 bases lay in between. The CDR3 has 16 amino acids.

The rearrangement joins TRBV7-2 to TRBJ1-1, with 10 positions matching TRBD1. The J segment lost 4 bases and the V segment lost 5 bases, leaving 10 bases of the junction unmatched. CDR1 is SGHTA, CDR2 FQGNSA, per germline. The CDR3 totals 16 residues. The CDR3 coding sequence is TGTGCCAGCAGCCCTAGGACAGGGGGACAGGGCACTGAAGCTTTCTTT. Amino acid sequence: CASSPRTGGQGTEAFF.

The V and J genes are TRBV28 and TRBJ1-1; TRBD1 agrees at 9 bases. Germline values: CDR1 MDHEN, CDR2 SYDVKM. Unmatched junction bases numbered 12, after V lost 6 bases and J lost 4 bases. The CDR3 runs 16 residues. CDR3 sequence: CASSYPLGTGPTEAFF. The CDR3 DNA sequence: TGTGCCAGCAGCTACCCCCTCGGGACAGGGCCCACTGAAGCTTTCTTT.

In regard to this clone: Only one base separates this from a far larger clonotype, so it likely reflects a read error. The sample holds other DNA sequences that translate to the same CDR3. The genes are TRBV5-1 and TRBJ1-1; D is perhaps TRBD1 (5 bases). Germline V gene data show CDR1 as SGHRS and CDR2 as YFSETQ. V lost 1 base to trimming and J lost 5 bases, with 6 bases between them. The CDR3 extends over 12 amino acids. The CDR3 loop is CASSLRGTEAFF. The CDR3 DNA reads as TGCGCCAGCAGCTTGCGGGGGACTGAAGCTTTCTTT. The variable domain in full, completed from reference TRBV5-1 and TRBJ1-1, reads KAGVTQTPRYLIKTRGQQVTLSCSPISGHRSVSWYQQTPGQGLQFLFEYFSETQRNKGNFPGRFSGRQFSNSRSEMNVSTLELGDSALYLCASSLRGTEAFFGQGTRLTVV.

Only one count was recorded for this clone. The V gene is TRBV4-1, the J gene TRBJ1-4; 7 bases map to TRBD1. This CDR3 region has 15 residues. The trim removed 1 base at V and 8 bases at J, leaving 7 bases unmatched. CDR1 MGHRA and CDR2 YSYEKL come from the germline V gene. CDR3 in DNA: TGCGCCAGCAGCCAAGCCACCACAGGGGCAGAAAAACTGTTTTTT. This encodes CASSQATTGAEKLFF.

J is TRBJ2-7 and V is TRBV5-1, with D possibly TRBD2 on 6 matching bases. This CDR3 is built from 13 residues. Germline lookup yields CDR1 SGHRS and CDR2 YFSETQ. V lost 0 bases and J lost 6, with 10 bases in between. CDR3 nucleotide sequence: TGCGCCAGCAGCTTGGGAATCGGGGGCGAGCAGTACTTC. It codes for CASSLGIGGEQYF.

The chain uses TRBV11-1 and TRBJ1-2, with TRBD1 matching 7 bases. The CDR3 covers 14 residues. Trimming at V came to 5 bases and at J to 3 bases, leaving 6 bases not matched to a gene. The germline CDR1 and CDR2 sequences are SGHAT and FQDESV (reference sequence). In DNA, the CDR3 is TGTGCCAGCAGCCCCACTACAGGGGACTATGGCTACACCTTC. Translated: CASSPTTGDYGYTF.

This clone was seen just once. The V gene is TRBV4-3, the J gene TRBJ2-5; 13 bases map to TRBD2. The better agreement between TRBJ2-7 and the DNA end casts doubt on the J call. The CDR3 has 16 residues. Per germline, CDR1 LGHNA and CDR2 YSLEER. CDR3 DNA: TGCGCCAGCAGCCGCAGACTAGCGGGGGGCCAGGACGAGCAGTACTTC. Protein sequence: CASSRRLAGGQDEQYF.

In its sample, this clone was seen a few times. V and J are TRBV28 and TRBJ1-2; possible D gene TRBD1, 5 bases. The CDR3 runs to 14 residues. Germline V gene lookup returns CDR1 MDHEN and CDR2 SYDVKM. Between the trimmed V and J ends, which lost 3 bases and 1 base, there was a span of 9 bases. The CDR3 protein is CASSLRQFNYGYTF. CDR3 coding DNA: TGTGCCAGCAGTTTGAGACAGTTTAACTATGGCTACACCTTC.

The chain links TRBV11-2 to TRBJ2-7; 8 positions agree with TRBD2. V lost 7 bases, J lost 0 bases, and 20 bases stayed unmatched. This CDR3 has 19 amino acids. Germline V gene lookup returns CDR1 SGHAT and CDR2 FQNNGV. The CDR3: CASIHWGAGGSSSSYEQYF. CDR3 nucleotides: TGTGCCAGCATCCACTGGGGGGCGGGGGGCTCGTCTAGCTCCTACGAGCAGTACTTC.

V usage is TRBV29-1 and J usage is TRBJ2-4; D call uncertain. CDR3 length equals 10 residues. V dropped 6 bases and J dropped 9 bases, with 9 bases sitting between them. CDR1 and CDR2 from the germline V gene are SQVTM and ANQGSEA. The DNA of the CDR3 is TGCAGCGTCCTGGGCGTCATTCAGTACTTC. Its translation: CSVLGVIQYF.

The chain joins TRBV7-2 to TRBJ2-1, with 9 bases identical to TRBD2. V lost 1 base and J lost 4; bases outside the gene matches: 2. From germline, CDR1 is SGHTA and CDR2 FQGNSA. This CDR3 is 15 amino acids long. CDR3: CASSLELAGYNEQFF. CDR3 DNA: TGTGCCAGCAGCTTAGAACTAGCGGGTTACAATGAGCAGTTCTTC. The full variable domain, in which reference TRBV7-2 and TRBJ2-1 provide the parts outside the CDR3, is GAGVSQSPSNKVTEKGKDVELRCDPISGHTALYWYRQSLGQGLEFLIYFQGNSAPDKSGLPSDRFSAERTGGSVSTLTIQRTQQEDSAVYLCASSLELAGYNEQFFGPGTRLTVL.

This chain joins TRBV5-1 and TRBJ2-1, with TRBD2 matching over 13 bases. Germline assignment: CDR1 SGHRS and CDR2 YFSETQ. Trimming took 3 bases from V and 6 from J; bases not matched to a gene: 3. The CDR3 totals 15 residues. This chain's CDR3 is CASSWTSGGGNEQFF. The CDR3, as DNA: TGCGCCAGCAGCTGGACTAGCGGGGGAGGCAATGAGCAGTTCTTC.

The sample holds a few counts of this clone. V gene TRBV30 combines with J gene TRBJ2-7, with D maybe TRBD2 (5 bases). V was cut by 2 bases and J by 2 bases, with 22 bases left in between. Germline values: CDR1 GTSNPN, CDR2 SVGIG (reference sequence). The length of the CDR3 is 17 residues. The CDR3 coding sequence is TGTGCCTGGAGTTTAGCCCCCCGGCTAGCTGTGACCTACGAGCAGTACTTC. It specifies CAWSLAPRLAVTYEQYF.

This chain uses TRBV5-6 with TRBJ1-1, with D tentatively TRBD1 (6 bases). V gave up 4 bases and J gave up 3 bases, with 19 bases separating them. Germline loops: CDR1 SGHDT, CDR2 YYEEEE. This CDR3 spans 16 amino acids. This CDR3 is CASSRDNGAGDTEAFF. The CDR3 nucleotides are TGTGCCAGCAGCCGAGACAATGGAGCAGGGGACACTGAAGCTTTCTTT.

The CDR3 sequence is CASSLGAVDTGELFF. The CDR3 nucleotides are TGTGCCAGCAGCTTGGGGGCAGTCGACACCGGGGAGCTGTTTTTT. The chain has TRBV5-4 and TRBJ2-2, with no clear D. The CDR3 is 15 amino acids. Germline CDR1 reads SGHNT; CDR2 reads YYREEE (reference sequence). Trimming stripped 0 bases from V and 3 bases from J, with 9 bases between. The whole variable domain, remainder taken from reference TRBV5-4 and TRBJ2-2, is ETGVTQSPTHLIKTRGQQVTLRCSSQSGHNTVSWYQQALGQGPQFIFQYYREEENGRGNFPPRFSGLQFPNYSSELNVNALELDDSALYLCASSLGAVDTGELFFGEGSRLTVL.

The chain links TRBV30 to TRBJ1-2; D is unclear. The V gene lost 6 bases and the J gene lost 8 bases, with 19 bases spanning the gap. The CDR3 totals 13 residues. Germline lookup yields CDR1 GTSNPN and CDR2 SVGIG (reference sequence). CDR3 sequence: CACHRGITIGYTF. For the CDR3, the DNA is TGTGCCTGCCATCGGGGTATAACTATCGGCTACACCTTC.

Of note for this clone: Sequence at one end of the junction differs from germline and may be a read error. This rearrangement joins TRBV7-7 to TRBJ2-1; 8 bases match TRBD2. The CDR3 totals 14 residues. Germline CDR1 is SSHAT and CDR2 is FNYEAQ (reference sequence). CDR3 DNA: TGTGCTAGCAGCGCTACTAGCGGTTCCAATGAGCAGTTCTTC. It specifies CASSATSGSNEQFF.

The CDR3 DNA reads as TGTGCCAGCAGCTGGGGGGGGCTTCGCACAGATACGCAGTATTTT. This gives the protein CASSWGGLRTDTQYF. This chain joins TRBV5-6 and TRBJ2-3, with a tentative D call TRBD2 (7 bases). The germline V and J ends were trimmed by 3 bases and 1 base, with 12 bases remaining between them. CDR3 length equals 15 residues. Germline CDR1 is SGHDT and CDR2 is YYEEEE.

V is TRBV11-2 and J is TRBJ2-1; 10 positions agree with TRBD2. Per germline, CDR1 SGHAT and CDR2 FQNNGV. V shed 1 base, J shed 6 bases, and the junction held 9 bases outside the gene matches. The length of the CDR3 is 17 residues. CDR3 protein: CASSLALSGGPSNEQFF. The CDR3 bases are TGTGCCAGCAGCTTAGCCCTTAGCGGGGGGCCAAGCAATGAGCAGTTCTTC.

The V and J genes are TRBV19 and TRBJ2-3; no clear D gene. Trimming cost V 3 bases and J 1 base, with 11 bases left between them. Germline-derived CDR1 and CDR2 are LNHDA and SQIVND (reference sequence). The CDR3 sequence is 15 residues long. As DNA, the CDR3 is TGTGCCAGTAGTATCCCCGAGAGTCGCACAGATACGCAGTATTTT. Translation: CASSIPESRTDTQYF.

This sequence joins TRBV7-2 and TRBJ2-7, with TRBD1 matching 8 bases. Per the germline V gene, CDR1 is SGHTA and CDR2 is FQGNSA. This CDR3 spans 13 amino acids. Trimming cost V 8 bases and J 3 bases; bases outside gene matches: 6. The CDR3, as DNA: TGTGCCAGCCGTCGGACAGGGCACTACGAGCAGTACTTC. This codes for CASRRTGHYEQYF.

This CDR3 reads CASSEGGTSNQPQHF. CDR3 DNA: TGTGCCAGCAGTGAAGGAGGGACAAGCAATCAGCCCCAGCATTTT. The V gene is TRBV6-1, the J gene TRBJ1-5, with D tentatively TRBD1 (6 bases). The CDR3 is made up of 15 amino acids. V was cut by 1 base and J by 1 base, with 8 bases left in between. Germline values: CDR1 MNHNS, CDR2 SASEGT.

CDR3 sequence (DNA): TGTGCCAGCAGCCATACAGAGGATACGCAGTATTTT. It encodes CASSHTEDTQYF. This chain links TRBV6-4 with TRBJ2-3; no firm D call. CDR3 length: 12 amino acids. Per the germline V gene, CDR1 is MRHNA and CDR2 is SNTAGT. V lost 6 bases, J lost 6 bases, and 10 bases lay in between.

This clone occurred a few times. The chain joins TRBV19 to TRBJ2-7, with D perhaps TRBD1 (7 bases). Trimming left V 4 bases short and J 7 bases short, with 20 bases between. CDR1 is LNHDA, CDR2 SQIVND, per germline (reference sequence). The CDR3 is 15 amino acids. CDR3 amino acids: CASSTRQGGMREQYF. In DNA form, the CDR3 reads TGTGCCAGTAGTACCCGACAGGGCGGGATGAGGGAGCAGTACTTC.

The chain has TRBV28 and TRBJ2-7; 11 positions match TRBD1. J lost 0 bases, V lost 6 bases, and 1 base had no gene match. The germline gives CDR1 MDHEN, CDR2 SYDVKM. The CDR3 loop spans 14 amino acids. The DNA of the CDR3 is TGTGCCAGCAGAGGGACAGGGGGCTCCTACGAGCAGTACTTC. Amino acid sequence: CASRGTGGSYEQYF.

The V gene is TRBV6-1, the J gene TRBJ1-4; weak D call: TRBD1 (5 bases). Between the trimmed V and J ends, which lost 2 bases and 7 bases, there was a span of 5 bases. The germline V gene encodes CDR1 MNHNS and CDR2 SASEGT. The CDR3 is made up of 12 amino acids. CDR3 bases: TGTGCCAGCAGTGAACAGGGTGAAAAACTGTTTTTT. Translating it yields CASSEQGEKLFF.

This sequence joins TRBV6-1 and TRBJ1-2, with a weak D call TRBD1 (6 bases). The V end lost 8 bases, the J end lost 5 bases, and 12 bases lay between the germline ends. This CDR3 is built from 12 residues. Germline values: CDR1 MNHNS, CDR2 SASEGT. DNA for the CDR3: TGTGCCAGCGTGGTGGGGGCTTATGGCTACACCTTC. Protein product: CASVVGAYGYTF.

CDR3 in DNA: TGTGCCAGCAGTGCTACCGGGACAGACAGCACAGATACGCAGTATTTT. Protein sequence: CASSATGTDSTDTQYF. The V call is TRBV28, the J call TRBJ2-3, with 7 bases lining up with TRBD1. Losses at the gene ends were 5 bases for V and 0 bases for J; bases not matched to a gene: 8. The germline V gene encodes CDR1 MDHEN and CDR2 SYDVKM. The CDR3 sequence is 16 residues long.

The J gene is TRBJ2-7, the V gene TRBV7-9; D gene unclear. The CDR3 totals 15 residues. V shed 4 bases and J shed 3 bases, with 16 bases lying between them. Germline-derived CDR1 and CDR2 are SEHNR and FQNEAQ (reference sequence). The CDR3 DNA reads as TGTGCCAGCAGCTCAACCTCCGAGGTAGACTACGAGCAGTACTTC. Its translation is CASSSTSEVDYEQYF.